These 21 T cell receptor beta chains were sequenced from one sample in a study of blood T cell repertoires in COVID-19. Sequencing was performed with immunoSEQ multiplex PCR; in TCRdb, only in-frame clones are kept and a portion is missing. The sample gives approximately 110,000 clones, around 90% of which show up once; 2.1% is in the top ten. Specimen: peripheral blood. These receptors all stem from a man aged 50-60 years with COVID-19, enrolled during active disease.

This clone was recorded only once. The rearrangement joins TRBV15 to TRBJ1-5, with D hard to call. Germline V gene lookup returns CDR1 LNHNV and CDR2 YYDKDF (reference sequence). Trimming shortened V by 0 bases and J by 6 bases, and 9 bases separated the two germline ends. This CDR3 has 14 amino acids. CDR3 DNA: TGTGCCACCAGCAGAGAAGAGGTTCGTCAGCCCCAGCATTTT. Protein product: CATSREEVRQPQHF.

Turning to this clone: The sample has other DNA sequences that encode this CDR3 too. The CDR3: CASSQATSGPNTGELFF. In DNA, the CDR3 is TGCGCCAGCAGCCAAGCAACTAGCGGGCCAAACACCGGGGAGCTGTTTTTT. The chain combines TRBV4-3 with TRBJ2-2; 9 bases agree with TRBD2. CDR1 and CDR2 (germline): LGHNA, YSLEER. This CDR3 region has 17 residues. J lost 2 bases, V lost 1 base, and 5 bases had no gene match.

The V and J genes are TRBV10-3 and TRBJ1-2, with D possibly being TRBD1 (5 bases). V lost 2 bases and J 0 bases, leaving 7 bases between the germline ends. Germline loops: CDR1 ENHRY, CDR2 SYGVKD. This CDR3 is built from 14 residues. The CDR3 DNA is TGTGCCATCAGTGAGATAGGGGCTAACTATGGCTACACCTTC. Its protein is CAISEIGANYGYTF.

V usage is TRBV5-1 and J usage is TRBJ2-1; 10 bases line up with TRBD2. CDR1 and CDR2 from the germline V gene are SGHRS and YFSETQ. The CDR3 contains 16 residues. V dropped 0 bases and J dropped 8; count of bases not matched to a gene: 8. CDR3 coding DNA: TGCGCCAGCAGCTTGGATCCGGGACTAGCGAGAGATGAGCAGTTCTTC. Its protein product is CASSLDPGLARDEQFF. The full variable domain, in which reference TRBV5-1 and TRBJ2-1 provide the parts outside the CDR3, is KAGVTQTPRYLIKTRGQQVTLSCSPISGHRSVSWYQQTPGQGLQFLFEYFSETQRNKGNFPGRFSGRQFSNSRSEMNVSTLELGDSALYLCASSLDPGLARDEQFFGPGTRLTVL.

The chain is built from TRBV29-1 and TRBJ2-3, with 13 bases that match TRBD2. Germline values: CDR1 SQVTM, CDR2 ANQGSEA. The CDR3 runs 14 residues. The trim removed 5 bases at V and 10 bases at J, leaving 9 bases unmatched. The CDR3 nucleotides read TGCAGCGTTCCCGGACTAGCGGGAGTTTCGCCGCAGTATTTT. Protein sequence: CSVPGLAGVSPQYF.

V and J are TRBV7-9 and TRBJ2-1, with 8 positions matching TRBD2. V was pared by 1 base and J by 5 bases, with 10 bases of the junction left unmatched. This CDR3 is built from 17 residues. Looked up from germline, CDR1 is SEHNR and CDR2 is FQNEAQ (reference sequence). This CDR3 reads CASSLDVGGVSNNEQFF. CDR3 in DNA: TGTGCCAGCAGCTTAGACGTCGGGGGGGTATCTAACAATGAGCAGTTCTTC.

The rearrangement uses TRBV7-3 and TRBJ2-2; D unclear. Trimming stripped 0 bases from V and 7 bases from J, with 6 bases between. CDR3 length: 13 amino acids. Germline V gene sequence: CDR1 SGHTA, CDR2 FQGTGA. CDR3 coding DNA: TGTGCCAGCAGCTTAACCCCGGTCGGGGAGCTGTTTTTT. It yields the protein CASSLTPVGELFF.

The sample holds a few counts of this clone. The CDR3 spells CASSQKQGSSYNEQFF. Written as DNA, the CDR3 is TGCGCCAGCAGCCAAAAACAGGGGAGCTCCTACAATGAGCAGTTCTTC. The rearrangement uses TRBV4-1 and TRBJ2-1, with 7 positions matching TRBD1. The CDR3 covers 16 residues. The germline V gene encodes CDR1 MGHRA and CDR2 YSYEKL. V lost 2 bases, J lost 0 bases, and 4 bases stayed unmatched.

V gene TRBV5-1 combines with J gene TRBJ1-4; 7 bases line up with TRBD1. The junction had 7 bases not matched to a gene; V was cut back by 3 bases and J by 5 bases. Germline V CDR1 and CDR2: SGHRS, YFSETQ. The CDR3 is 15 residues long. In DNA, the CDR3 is TGCGCCAGCAGCTCAACCGGGACAGAAAATGAAAAACTGTTTTTT. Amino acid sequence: CASSSTGTENEKLFF.

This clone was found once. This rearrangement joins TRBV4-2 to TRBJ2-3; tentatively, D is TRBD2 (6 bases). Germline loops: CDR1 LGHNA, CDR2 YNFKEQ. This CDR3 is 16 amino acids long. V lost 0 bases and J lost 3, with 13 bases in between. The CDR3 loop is CASSQDLTGVTDTQYF. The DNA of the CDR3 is TGTGCCAGCAGCCAAGATCTAACGGGAGTTACAGATACGCAGTATTTT.

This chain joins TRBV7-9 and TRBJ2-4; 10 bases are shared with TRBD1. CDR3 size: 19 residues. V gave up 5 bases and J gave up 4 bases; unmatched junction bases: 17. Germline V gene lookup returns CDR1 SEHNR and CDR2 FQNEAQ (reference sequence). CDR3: CASSPQGQGSFGSKNIQYF. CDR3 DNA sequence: TGTGCCAGCAGCCCACAGGGACAGGGGAGCTTTGGGAGTAAAAACATTCAGTACTTC.

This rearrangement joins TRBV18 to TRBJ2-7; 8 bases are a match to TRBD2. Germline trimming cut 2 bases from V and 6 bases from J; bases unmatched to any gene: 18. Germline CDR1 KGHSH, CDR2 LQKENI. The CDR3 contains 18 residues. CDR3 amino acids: CASSPKLFSGTQSREQYF. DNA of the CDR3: TGTGCCAGCTCACCAAAGCTCTTTAGCGGGACCCAGTCGCGCGAGCAGTACTTC.

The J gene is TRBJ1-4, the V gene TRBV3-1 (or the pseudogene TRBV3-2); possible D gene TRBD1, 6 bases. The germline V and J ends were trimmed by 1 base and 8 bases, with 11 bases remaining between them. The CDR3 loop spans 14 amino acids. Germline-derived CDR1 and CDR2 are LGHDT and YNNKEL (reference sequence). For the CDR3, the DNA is TGTGCCAGCAGCCAAGCATACCAGGGGGAAAAACTGTTTTTT. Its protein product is CASSQAYQGEKLFF.

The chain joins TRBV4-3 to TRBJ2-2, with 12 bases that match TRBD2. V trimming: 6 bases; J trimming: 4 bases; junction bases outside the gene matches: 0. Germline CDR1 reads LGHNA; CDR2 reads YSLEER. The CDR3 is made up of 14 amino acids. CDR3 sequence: CASRLAGGTGELFF. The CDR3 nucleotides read TGCGCCAGCAGACTAGCGGGAGGCACCGGGGAGCTGTTTTTT.

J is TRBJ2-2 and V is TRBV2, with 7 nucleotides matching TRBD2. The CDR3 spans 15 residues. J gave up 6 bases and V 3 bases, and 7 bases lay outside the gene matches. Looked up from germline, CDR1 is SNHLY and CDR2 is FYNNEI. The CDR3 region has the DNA TGTGCCAGCAGTGAGGGGAGGGCCAATTCCGGGGAGCTGTTTTTT. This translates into CASSEGRANSGELFF.

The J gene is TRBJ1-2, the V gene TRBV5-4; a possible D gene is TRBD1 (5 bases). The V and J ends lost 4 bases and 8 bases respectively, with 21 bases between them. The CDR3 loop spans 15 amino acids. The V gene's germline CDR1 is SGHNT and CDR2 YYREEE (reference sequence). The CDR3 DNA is TGTGCCAGCAGCCCCCTCCCTCAGGGAGGTTGGGGCTACACCTTC. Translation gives CASSPLPQGGWGYTF.

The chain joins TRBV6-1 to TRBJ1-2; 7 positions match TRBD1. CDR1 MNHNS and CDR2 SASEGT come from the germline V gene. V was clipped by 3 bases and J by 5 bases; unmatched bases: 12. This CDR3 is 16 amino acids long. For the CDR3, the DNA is TGTGCCAGCAGTGATTTGAGTCTGGGGACAGAATATGGCTACACCTTC. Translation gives CASSDLSLGTEYGYTF.

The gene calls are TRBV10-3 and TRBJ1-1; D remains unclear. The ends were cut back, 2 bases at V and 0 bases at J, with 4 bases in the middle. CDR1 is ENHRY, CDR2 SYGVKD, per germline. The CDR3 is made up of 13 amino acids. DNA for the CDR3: TGTGCCATCAGTGAGCCCTTGAACACTGAAGCTTTCTTT. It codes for CAISEPLNTEAFF.

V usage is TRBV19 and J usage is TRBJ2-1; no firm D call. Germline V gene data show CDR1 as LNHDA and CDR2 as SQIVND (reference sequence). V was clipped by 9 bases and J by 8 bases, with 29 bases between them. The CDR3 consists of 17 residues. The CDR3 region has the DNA TGTGCCAGGAGTTCCCCCCCTCTAGAGAGCAAGAGCGATGAGCAGTTCTTC. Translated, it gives CARSSPPLESKSDEQFF.

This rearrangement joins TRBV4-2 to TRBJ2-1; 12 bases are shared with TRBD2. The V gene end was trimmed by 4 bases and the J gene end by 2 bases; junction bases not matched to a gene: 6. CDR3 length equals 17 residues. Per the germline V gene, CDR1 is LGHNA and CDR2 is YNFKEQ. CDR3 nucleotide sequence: TGTGCCAGCAGCCTAAACCTAGCGGGAGGGCCCTACAATGAGCAGTTCTTC. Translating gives CASSLNLAGGPYNEQFF.

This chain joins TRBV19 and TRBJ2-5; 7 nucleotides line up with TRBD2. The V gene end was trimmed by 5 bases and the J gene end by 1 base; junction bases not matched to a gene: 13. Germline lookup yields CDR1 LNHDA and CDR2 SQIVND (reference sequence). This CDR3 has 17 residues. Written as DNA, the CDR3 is TGTGCCAGTAGTCCCCCGGTGGCGGGAGAAGCCCAAGAGACCCAGTACTTC. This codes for CASSPPVAGEAQETQYF.